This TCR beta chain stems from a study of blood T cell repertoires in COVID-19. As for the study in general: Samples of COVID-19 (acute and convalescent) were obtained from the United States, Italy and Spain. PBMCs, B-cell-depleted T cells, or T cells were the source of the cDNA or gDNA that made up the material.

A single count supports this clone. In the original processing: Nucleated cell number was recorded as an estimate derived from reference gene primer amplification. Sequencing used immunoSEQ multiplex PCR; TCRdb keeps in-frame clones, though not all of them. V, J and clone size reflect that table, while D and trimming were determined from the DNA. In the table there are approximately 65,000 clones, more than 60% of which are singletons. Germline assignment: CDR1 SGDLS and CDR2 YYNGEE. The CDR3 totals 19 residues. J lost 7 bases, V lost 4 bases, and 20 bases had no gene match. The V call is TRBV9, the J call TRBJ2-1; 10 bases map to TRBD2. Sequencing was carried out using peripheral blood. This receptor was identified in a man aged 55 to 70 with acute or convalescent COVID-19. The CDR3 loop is CASSPRPTSGIPSGNEQFF. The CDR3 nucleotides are TGTGCCAGCAGCCCCAGACCAACTAGCGGGATTCCGAGCGGGAATGAGCAGTTCTTC.